These T cell receptor beta chains were read from a single sample in a study of blood T cell repertoires in COVID-19. Using immunoSEQ multiplex PCR, the repertoire was profiled, and TCRdb retains in-frame clones only, with some absent. The sample yields roughly 250,000 clones, about 86% seen once. The sample taken for sequencing was peripheral blood. The source is a man aged 35-49 years with active or convalescent COVID-19. Both conserved end residues are part of each CDR3. D genes are given only for firm matches. Rows give clone size only sometimes, using once, few, many, or a class for an expanded clone.

j_gene	d_gene	abundance	v_gene	CDR3nt	CDR3aa
TRBJ1-2	TRBD1	NA	TRBV11-3	TGTGCCAGCAGAAGGACAGGGGGCTATGGCTACACCTTC	CASRRTGGYGYTF
TRBJ2-3	NA	NA	TRBV15	TGTGCCACCAAGGGGCCCGCAAACACAGATACGCAGTATTTT	CATKGPANTDTQYF
TRBJ1-1	NA	NA	TRBV14	TGTGCCAGCAGCCACCCAGGGGAGACCACTGAAGCTTTCTTT	CASSHPGETTEAFF
TRBJ2-7	NA	NA	TRBV28	TGTGCCAGCAGTACCCGGGAGATCATAACCGAGCAGTACTTC	CASSTREIITEQYF
TRBJ2-4	NA	NA	TRBV27	TGTGCCAGCAGTCCCGGGGTAGCCAAAAACATTCAGTACTTC	CASSPGVAKNIQYF
TRBJ1-2	NA	NA	TRBV27	TGTGCCAGCAGTTTTGGCGGGCCCAACTATGGCTACACCTTC	CASSFGGPNYGYTF
TRBJ2-7	NA	once	TRBV21-1	TGTGCCAGCAGCAAAGGCAGAAAAAGCGGGGGTATAGCGCAGTACTTC	CASSKGRKSGGIAQYF
TRBJ2-7	NA	NA	TRBV12-3/TRBV12-4	TGTGCCAGCACCCTCTGGGGAGTCAACGAGCAGTACTTC	CASTLWGVNEQYF
TRBJ2-7	TRBD1	NA	TRBV3-1/TRBV3-2	TGTGCCACCGAAGGGACAGCATCCTACGAGCAGTACTTC	CATEGTASYEQYF
TRBJ1-6	TRBD1	NA	TRBV13	TGTGCCAGCAGCTTAGTCTCAGACTGGACAGGAAATAATTCACCCCTCCACTTT	CASSLVSDWTGNNSPLHF
TRBJ2-1	TRBD1	NA	TRBV19	TGTGCCAGTAGTGAGGACAGGAGGATTGGTGAGCAGTTCTTC	CASSEDRRIGEQFF
TRBJ1-2	NA	NA	TRBV7-9	TGTGCCAGCTCCCTCGGGGGGCCGGACTATGGCTACACCTTC	CASSLGGPDYGYTF
TRBJ2-7	TRBD1	NA	TRBV7-2	TGTGCCAGCAGCGACGACAGGGTCTACGAGCAGTACTTC	CASSDDRVYEQYF
TRBJ1-4	TRBD1	once	TRBV4-1	TGCGCCAGCAGCCAAGAAAGGGGGCAAGCATCAACTAATGAAAAACTGTTTTTT	CASSQERGQASTNEKLFF
TRBJ2-7	NA	NA	TRBV11-3	TGTGCCAGCAGCTCCTATGGGGACTTCAACTCCTACGAGCAGTACTTC	CASSSYGDFNSYEQYF
TRBJ2-4	TRBD1	NA	TRBV9	TGTGCCAGCAGCCGTACAGGGGGCGGAAACATTCAGTACTTC	CASSRTGGGNIQYF
TRBJ1-1	TRBD1	NA	TRBV7-2	TGTGCCAGCAGCTTAAATGGAGGACAGGGGGGAATGAACACTGAAGCTTTCTTT	CASSLNGGQGGMNTEAFF
TRBJ1-1	NA	NA	TRBV7-9	TGTGCCAGCAGCTTAGGAGGGCATGGGATGAACACTGAAGCTTTCTTT	CASSLGGHGMNTEAFF
TRBJ1-1	NA	NA	TRBV18	TGTGCCAGCTCACGATCACAGGGATTTGACACTGAAGCTTTCTTT	CASSRSQGFDTEAFF
TRBJ2-7	NA	NA	TRBV13	TGTGCCAGCAGCCCCCGGGGAAGCGGAGATTACGAGCAGTACTTC	CASSPRGSGDYEQYF
TRBJ2-5	NA	NA	TRBV7-3	TGTGCCAGCAGCTTCGGGGGAGGAGAGACCCAGTACTTC	CASSFGGGETQYF
TRBJ2-5	TRBD2	NA	TRBV5-8	TGTGCCAGCAGCTCCCGACTAGCGGGGGGGCCACGGGAGACCCAGTACTTC	CASSSRLAGGPRETQYF
TRBJ1-5	TRBD1	NA	TRBV28	TGTGCCAGCACCGCAGACAGGGCCAATCAGCCCCAGCATTTT	CASTADRANQPQHF
TRBJ2-7	TRBD1	NA	TRBV5-1	TGCGCCAGCAGCTTGGCCGGGACAGATAACGAGCAGTACTTC	CASSLAGTDNEQYF
TRBJ1-1	NA	NA	TRBV23-1	TGCGCCAGCAGTCAATCCAGAGCTTTCTTT	CASSQSRAFF
TRBJ1-1	NA	NA	TRBV19	TGTGCCAGTAGTATGACAGCTAACACTGAAGCTTTCTTT	CASSMTANTEAFF
TRBJ2-3	NA	NA	TRBV7-6	TGTGCCAGCAGCCCTAACCCTTCCAGCACAGATACGCAGTATTTT	CASSPNPSSTDTQYF
TRBJ2-1	NA	NA	TRBV6-2/TRBV6-3	TGTGCCAGCAGTTTTGAGTCCAGGGGTGAGCAGTTCTTC	CASSFESRGEQFF
TRBJ2-7	TRBD1	NA	TRBV6-5	TGTGCCAGCAGTAAAACAGGGGTGTACGAGCAGTACTTC	CASSKTGVYEQYF
TRBJ2-5	NA	NA	TRBV20-1	TGCAGTGCTAGAGCGGGAGAGACCCAGTACTTC	CSARAGETQYF
TRBJ2-7	TRBD1	NA	TRBV2	TGTGCCAGCCGGGATAGGACAGGGGGAACCTACGAGCAGTACTTC	CASRDRTGGTYEQYF
TRBJ2-3	TRBD2	NA	TRBV7-2	TGTGCCAGCAGCTGGGGACTAGCGGTTCGAGATACGCAGTATTTT	CASSWGLAVRDTQYF
TRBJ1-4	NA	NA	TRBV7-9	TGTGCCAGCACCCCCGGGAACGAAAAACTGTTTTTT	CASTPGNEKLFF
TRBJ1-3	TRBD1	NA	TRBV7-9	TGTGCCAGCAGTTCCCCACAGGGGGCTGGAAACACCATATATTTT	CASSSPQGAGNTIYF
TRBJ1-2	TRBD1	NA	TRBV6-5	TGTGCCAGCAGTTACTCCTCGCAGGGGGGTTTCTATGGCTACACCTTC	CASSYSSQGGFYGYTF
TRBJ1-1	TRBD1	NA	TRBV5-1	TGCGCCAGCAGCCATACACGTACAGGGGGGGTCACTGAAGCTTTCTTT	CASSHTRTGGVTEAFF
TRBJ1-1	TRBD1	NA	TRBV4-1	TGCGCCAGCAGCCAAGGGACAGGGGGGAACACTGAAGCTTTCTTT	CASSQGTGGNTEAFF
TRBJ1-6	TRBD1	NA	TRBV6-1	TGTGCCAGCAGTGATGTTTGGGGGACAGGGACGACCCACAATCCCCTCCACTTT	CASSDVWGTGTTHNPLHF
TRBJ2-3	NA	few	TRBV9	TGTGCCAGCAGCCAGATCACAGATACGCAGTATTTT	CASSQITDTQYF
TRBJ2-3	TRBD1	few	TRBV5-1	TGCGCCAGCAGCTTGGGGCAGGGGGCAGATACGCAGTATTTT	CASSLGQGADTQYF